The sequence of this T cell receptor (beta chain) was determined in a study of blood T cell repertoires in COVID-19. The overall study: PBMCs, B-cell-depleted T cells, or T cells provided the cDNA or gDNA that made up the material.

J lost 5 bases, V lost 5 bases, and 6 bases had no gene match. CDR3 length equals 15 residues. The germline V gene encodes CDR1 SGHTA and CDR2 FQGNSA. A few counts support this clone. All enrollees were about 18 to 95 years old and from approximately 24 US areas. Two negative PCRs, clearance, or symptom resolution had been documented for recovered Cohort 3 donors. In the original workflow: The authors estimated nucleated cell counts from reference gene primer amplification. Only in-frame clones appear in the TCRdb table, and some are missing; sequencing was by immunoSEQ multiplex PCR. From that table come the V and J calls and clone size; the DNA was used to work out D and trimming. The table lists about 330,000 clones, 80% to 95% of them singletons, with roughly 20% in the top ten.

The clonotype comes from a woman in her 30s who had recovered from COVID-19. The chain links TRBV7-2 to TRBJ2-5; TRBD1 matches 12 bases. Material: PBMCs or T cells enriched from blood (not recorded which). CDR3 coding DNA: TGTGCCAGCAGCGCAGGGACAGGGGGCTATGAGACCCAGTACTTC. It encodes CASSAGTGGYETQYF.